This T cell receptor beta chain was captured in a study of neoadjuvant anti-PD-1 for oral cavity cancer. Study background: Nivolumab at 3 mg/kg was mostly given biweekly, three to four doses, pre-surgery. Patients without progression received a fourth nivolumab dose around day 43, then surgical resection on days 50-56.

Assay used: immunoSEQ multiplex PCR; TCRdb lists only in-frame clones, some missing. The data show 40,000 or so clones, with about 36% seen just once and 15% to 20% held by the top ten. This clone counts as medium-sized. The antigen is not known. This sample's time point: after neoadjuvant nivolumab, at surgical resection. These oral cavity squamous cell carcinomas were HPV-negative and locally advanced. V was pared by 4 bases and J by 3 bases, with 7 bases of the junction left unmatched. CDR1 and CDR2 (germline): MGHRA, YSYEKL. The CDR3 spans 16 residues. Points from the study as a whole: Post-treatment tumors with larger preexisting clones showed more shrinkage.

The sequence derives from a person aged 40-85 years with oral cavity squamous cell carcinoma. The specimen was tumor tissue, collected after nivolumab (anti-PD-1) treatment. The chain uses TRBV4-1 and TRBJ2-5, with 11 nucleotides matching TRBD1. CDR3 DNA sequence: TGCGCCAGCAGCCGTTTCCGGGACAGGGGGAAAGAGACCCAGTACTTC. The encoded protein is CASSRFRDRGKETQYF.